The 14 T cell receptor beta chains below come from one sample, sequenced in a study of cytotoxic CD8 clonotypes in ibrutinib-treated CLL. Generated by immunoSEQ multiplex PCR, the TCRdb table keeps only in-frame clones and is missing some. The sample includes 110,000 to 150,000 clones, 60% to 85% of them seen just once. Sequences were derived from PBMCs, sampled after 24 months of ibrutinib treatment. The receptors originated from a human donor with chronic lymphocytic leukemia.

The chain combines TRBV15 with TRBJ2-4, with D unresolved. Trimming cost V 0 bases and J 0 bases, with 9 bases left between them. The CDR3 runs to 16 residues. Germline assignment: CDR1 LNHNV and CDR2 YYDKDF (reference sequence). As DNA, the CDR3 is TGTGCCACCAGCAGAGATGCCCAGGTAGCCAAAAACATTCAGTACTTC. It translates to CATSRDAQVAKNIQYF.

The V and J genes are TRBV7-3 and TRBJ1-1, with D hard to call. With 0 bases removed from V and 1 base from J, the gap between germline ends came to 9 bases. This CDR3 contains 15 residues. Germline assignment: CDR1 SGHTA and CDR2 FQGTGA. The CDR3 region has the DNA TGTGCCAGCAGCTTAACAGGAAGCCCGAACACTGAAGCTTTCTTT. The encoded protein is CASSLTGSPNTEAFF.

In its sample, this clone was seen once. V is TRBV25-1 and J is TRBJ2-3; D not certain. The CDR3 runs 14 residues. CDR1 and CDR2 (germline): MGHDK, SYGVNS. V was cut by 1 base and J by 2 bases, with 7 bases left in between. The CDR3 loop is CASSESGPTDTQYF. The CDR3 nucleotides are TGTGCCAGCAGTGAATCAGGACCCACAGATACGCAGTATTTT.

The rearrangement uses TRBV7-9 and TRBJ2-7; D might be TRBD2 (6 bases). In germline, CDR1 is SEHNR, CDR2 FQNEAQ (reference sequence). There are 14 residues in the CDR3. With 6 bases removed from V and 5 bases from J, the gap between germline ends came to 17 bases. CDR3 loop: CASSPGRGINEQYF. The CDR3 nucleotides are TGTGCCAGCAGTCCCGGTCGCGGGATCAACGAGCAGTACTTC.

This clone was seen a single time. J is TRBJ2-1 and V is TRBV11-2, with 7 bases lining up with TRBD1. The CDR3 has 16 amino acids. V shed 5 bases, J shed 2 bases, and the junction held 9 bases outside the gene matches. The germline V gene encodes CDR1 SGHAT and CDR2 FQNNGV. CDR3 DNA sequence: TGTGCCAGCAGCCCCCGACAGGGATGGACCTACAATGAGCAGTTCTTC. Amino acids: CASSPRQGWTYNEQFF.

This clone has only a few counts. This sequence joins TRBV25-1 and TRBJ2-7; a possible D gene is TRBD2 (5 bases). Between the trimmed V and J ends, which lost 4 bases and 6 bases, there was a span of 10 bases. The germline V gene encodes CDR1 MGHDK and CDR2 SYGVNS. CDR3 size: 12 residues. In nucleotides, the CDR3 is TGTGCCAGCAGTGGAGGGAAAGGCGAGCAGTACTTC. Amino acid sequence: CASSGGKGEQYF.

The rearrangement uses TRBV5-6 and TRBJ2-2, with TRBD2 as a possible D gene (7 bases). Deletions cut 0 bases from V and 5 bases from J, with 14 bases between. Per the germline V gene, CDR1 is SGHDT and CDR2 is YYEEEE. The CDR3 is 16 residues long. CDR3 region: CASSLAGGAGTGELFF. DNA of the CDR3: TGTGCCAGCAGCTTGGCGGGGGGCGCCGGGACCGGGGAGCTGTTTTTT.

This chain connects TRBV6-1 to TRBJ2-6; D gene unclear. Trimming took off 4 bases at V and 4 bases at J, with 11 bases between the two ends. The CDR3 is made up of 15 amino acids. Germline V gives CDR1 MNHNS, CDR2 SASEGT. CDR3 DNA: TGTGCCAGCAGTGGAACCGTCCCCGGGGCCAACGTCCTGACTTTC. Encoded protein: CASSGTVPGANVLTF.

This clone was counted once. This sequence joins TRBV18 and TRBJ1-1; D gene unclear. Trimming removed 3 bases at V and 4 bases at J, with 9 bases between. Looked up from germline, CDR1 is KGHSH and CDR2 is LQKENI. The CDR3 has 13 amino acids. The CDR3 nucleotides are TGTGCCAGCTCACCGCGGGGAGGCACTGAAGCTTTCTTT. Translating it yields CASSPRGGTEAFF.

The chain couples TRBV7-2 to TRBJ1-3; no clear D. V gave up 1 base and J gave up 8 bases, with 15 bases separating them. CDR3 size: 15 residues. Germline CDR1 SGHTA, CDR2 FQGNSA. CDR3 sequence reads: CASSLGFTVADTIYF. The CDR3 nucleotides are TGTGCCAGCAGCTTAGGTTTCACAGTTGCAGACACCATATATTTT.

This clone was seen only once. The chain recombines TRBV5-6 with TRBJ2-3; D remains ambiguous. The germline V and J ends were trimmed by 6 bases and 0 bases, with 8 bases remaining between them. CDR3 length: 13 residues. From germline, CDR1 is SGHDT and CDR2 YYEEEE. The CDR3 DNA reads TGTGCCAGCATCCGGAGTAGCACAGATACGCAGTATTTT. This encodes CASIRSSTDTQYF.

The rearrangement joins TRBV7-2 to TRBJ2-4; D remains ambiguous. CDR1 and CDR2 from the germline V gene are SGHTA and FQGNSA. The CDR3 sequence is 14 residues long. Trimming took off 5 bases at V and 3 bases at J, with 11 bases between the two ends. The CDR3 DNA reads TGTGCCAGCAGCCCACGGTGGGGCAAAAACATTCAGTACTTC. It yields the protein CASSPRWGKNIQYF. The whole variable domain, remainder taken from reference TRBV7-2 and TRBJ2-4, is GAGVSQSPSNKVTEKGKDVELRCDPISGHTALYWYRQSLGQGLEFLIYFQGNSAPDKSGLPSDRFSAERTGGSVSTLTIQRTQQEDSAVYLCASSPRWGKNIQYFGAGTRLSVL.

This chain connects TRBV28 to TRBJ2-7; the match to TRBD2 covers 9 bases. CDR1 is MDHEN and CDR2 is SYDVKM in the germline V gene. CDR3 size: 15 residues. V gave up 3 bases and J gave up 2 bases; unmatched junction bases: 5. The CDR3 here is CASSFLAGGTYEQYF. CDR3 DNA sequence: TGTGCCAGCAGTTTTTTGGCGGGAGGGACCTACGAGCAGTACTTC.

The chain is built from TRBV6-6 and TRBJ1-3; D is undetermined. Trimming took 10 bases from V and 0 from J, leaving 13 bases between them. The germline CDR1 and CDR2 sequences are MNHNY and SVGAGI (reference sequence). The CDR3 consists of 14 residues. DNA for the CDR3: TGTGCCATCGGCGGGTCAAGCTCTGGAAACACCATATATTTT. Its protein product is CAIGGSSSGNTIYF.